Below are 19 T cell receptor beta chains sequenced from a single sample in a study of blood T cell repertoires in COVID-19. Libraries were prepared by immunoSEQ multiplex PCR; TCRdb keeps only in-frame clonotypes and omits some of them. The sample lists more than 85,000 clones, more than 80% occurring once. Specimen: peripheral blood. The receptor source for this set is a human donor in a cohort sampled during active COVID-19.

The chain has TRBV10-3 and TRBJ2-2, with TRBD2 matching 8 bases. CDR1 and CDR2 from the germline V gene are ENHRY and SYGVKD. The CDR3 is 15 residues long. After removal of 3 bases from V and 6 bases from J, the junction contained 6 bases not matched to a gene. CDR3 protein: CAISENGGVAGELFF. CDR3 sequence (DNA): TGTGCCATCAGTGAAAACGGGGGGGTTGCCGGGGAGCTGTTTTTT.

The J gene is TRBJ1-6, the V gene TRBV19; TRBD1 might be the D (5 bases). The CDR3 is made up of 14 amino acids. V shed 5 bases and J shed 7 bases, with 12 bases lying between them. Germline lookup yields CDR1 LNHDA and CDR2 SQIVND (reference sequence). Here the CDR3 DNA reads TGTGCCAGTAGTCCTCAGGGAGGCAATTCACCCCTCCACTTT. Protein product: CASSPQGGNSPLHF.

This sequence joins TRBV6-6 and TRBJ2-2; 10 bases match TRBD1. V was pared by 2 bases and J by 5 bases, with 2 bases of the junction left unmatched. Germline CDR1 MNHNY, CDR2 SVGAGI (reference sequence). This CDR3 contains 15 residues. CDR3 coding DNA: TGTGCCAGCAGTTACCGGACAGGGGGGACCGGGGAGCTGTTTTTT. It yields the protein CASSYRTGGTGELFF.

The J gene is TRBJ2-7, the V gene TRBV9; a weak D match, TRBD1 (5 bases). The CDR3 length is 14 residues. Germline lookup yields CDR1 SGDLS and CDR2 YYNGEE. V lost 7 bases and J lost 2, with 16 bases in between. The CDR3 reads CASAKTAQAYEQYF. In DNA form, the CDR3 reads TGTGCCAGCGCGAAAACCGCACAGGCCTACGAGCAGTACTTC.

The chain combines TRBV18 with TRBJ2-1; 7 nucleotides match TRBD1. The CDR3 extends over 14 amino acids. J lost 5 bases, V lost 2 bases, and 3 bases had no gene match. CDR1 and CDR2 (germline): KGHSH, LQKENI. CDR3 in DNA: TGTGCCAGCTCACCAGGACAGGCGCACAATGAGCAGTTCTTC. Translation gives CASSPGQAHNEQFF. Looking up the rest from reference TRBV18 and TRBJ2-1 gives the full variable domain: NAGVMQNPRHLVRRRGQEARLRCSPMKGHSHVYWYRQLPEEGLKFMVYLQKENIIDESGMPKERFSAEFPKEGPSILRIQQVVRGDSAAYFCASSPGQAHNEQFFGPGTRLTVL.

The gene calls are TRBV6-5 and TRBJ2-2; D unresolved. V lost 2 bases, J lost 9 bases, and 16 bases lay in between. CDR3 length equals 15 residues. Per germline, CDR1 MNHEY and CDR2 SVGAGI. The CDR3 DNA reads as TGTGCCAGCAGTTACGCCAGGTATCCACCGAGGGAGCTGTTTTTT. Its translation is CASSYARYPPRELFF.

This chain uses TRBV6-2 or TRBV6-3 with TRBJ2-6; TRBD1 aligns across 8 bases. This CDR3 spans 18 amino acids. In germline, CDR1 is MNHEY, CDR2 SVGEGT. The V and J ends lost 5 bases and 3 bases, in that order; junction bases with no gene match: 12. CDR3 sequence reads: CASSDPRTGFIGANVLTF. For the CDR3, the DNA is TGTGCCAGCAGTGATCCGAGGACAGGGTTTATTGGGGCCAACGTCCTGACTTTC.

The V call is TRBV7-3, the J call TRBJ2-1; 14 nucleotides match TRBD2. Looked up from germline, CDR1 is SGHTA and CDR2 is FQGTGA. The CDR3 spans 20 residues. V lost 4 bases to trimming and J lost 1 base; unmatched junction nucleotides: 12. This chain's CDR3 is CASSSPWTSGGPRSYNEQFF. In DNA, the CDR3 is TGTGCCAGCAGCTCGCCCTGGACTAGCGGGGGGCCTCGATCCTACAATGAGCAGTTCTTC.

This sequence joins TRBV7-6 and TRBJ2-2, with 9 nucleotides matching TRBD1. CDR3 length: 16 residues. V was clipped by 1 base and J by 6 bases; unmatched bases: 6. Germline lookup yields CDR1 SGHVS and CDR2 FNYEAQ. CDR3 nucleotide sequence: TGTGCCAGCAGCTTAGAGGGACAGGGTTGGTCCGGGGAGCTGTTTTTT. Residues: CASSLEGQGWSGELFF.

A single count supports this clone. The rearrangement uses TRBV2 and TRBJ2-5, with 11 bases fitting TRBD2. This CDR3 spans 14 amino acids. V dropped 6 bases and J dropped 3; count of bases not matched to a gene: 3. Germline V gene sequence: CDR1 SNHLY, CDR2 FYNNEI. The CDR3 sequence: CASSPTSGEETQYF. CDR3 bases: TGTGCCAGCAGCCCGACTAGCGGGGAAGAGACCCAGTACTTC.

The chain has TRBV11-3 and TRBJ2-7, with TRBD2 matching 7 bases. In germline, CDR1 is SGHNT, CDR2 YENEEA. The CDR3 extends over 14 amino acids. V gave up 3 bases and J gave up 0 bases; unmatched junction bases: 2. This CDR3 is CASSLGGDSYEQYF. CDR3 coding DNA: TGTGCCAGCAGCTTGGGGGGGGACTCCTACGAGCAGTACTTC.

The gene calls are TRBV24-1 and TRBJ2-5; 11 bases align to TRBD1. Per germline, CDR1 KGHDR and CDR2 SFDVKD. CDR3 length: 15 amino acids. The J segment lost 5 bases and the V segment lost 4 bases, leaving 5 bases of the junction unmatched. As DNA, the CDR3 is TGTGCCACCAGTGACCCGGGACAGGGGGAGGAGACCCAGTACTTC. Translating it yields CATSDPGQGEETQYF.

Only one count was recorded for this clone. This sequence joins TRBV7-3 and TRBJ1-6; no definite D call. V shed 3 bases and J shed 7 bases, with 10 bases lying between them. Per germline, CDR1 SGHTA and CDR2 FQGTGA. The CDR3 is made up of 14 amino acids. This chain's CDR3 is CASSFDGLNSPLHF. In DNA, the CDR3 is TGTGCCAGCAGCTTCGACGGGTTAAATTCACCCCTCCACTTT. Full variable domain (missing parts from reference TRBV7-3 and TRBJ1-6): GAGVSQTPSNKVTEKGKYVELRCDPISGHTALYWYRQSLGQGPEFLIYFQGTGAADDSGLPNDRFFAVRPEGSVSTLKIQRTERGDSAVYLCASSFDGLNSPLHFGNGTRLTVT.

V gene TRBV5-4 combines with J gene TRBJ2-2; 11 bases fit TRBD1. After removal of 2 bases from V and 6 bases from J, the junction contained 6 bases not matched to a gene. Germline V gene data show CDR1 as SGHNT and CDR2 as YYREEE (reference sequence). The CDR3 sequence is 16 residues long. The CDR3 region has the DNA TGTGCCAGCAGCTTCTCGGACAGGGGGCGAGCCGGGGAGCTGTTTTTT. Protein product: CASSFSDRGRAGELFF.

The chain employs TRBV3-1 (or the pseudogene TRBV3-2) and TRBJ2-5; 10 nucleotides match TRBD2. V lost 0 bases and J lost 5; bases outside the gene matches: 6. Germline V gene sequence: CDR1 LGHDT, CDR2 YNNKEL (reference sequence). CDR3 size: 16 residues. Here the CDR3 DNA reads TGTGCCAGCAGCCAAGATCTTAGCGGGGGGTTGGAGACCCAGTACTTC. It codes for CASSQDLSGGLETQYF.

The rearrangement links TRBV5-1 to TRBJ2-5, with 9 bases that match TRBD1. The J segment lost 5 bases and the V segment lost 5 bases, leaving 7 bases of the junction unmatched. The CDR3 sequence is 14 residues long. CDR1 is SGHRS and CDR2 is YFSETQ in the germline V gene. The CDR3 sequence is CASSSTGGSETQYF. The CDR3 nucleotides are TGCGCCAGCAGTTCTACAGGGGGCTCGGAGACCCAGTACTTC. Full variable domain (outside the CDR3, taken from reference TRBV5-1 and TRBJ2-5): KAGVTQTPRYLIKTRGQQVTLSCSPISGHRSVSWYQQTPGQGLQFLFEYFSETQRNKGNFPGRFSGRQFSNSRSEMNVSTLELGDSALYLCASSSTGGSETQYFGPGTRLLVL.

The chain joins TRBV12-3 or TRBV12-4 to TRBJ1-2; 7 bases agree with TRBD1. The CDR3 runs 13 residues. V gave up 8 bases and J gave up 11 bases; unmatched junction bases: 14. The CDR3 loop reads CASSQFRQGGYTF. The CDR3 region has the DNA TGTGCCAGCTCCCAGTTTAGACAGGGAGGATACACCTTC.

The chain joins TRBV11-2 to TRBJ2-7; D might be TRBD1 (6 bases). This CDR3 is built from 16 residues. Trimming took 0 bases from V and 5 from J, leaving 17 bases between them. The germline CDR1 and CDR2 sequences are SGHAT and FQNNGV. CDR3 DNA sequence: TGTGCCAGCAGCTTAGATTGGGTCAGGGGACGCCACGAGCAGTACTTC. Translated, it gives CASSLDWVRGRHEQYF.

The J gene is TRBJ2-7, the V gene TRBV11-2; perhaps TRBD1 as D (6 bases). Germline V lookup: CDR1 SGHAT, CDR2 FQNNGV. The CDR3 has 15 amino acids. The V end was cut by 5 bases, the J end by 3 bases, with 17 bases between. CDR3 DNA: TGTGCCAGCAGCGAGCGCATAGGACAGATCTACGAGCAGTACTTC. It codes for CASSERIGQIYEQYF.